This TCR beta chain was documented in a study of neurological immune-mediated disorders (dated by TCRdb to between 2018 and 2021). Turning to the overall study: Among the roughly 35 multiple sclerosis patients, relapsing-remitting MS accounted for about 31 and secondary progressive MS accounted for 3. Using UMI-based sequencing, the study compared peripheral blood TCR-beta repertoires from patients with HTLV-I-associated myelopathy (HAM/TSP), patients with multiple sclerosis, and healthy controls. Alongside PBMC samples, the set of fewer than 110 TCR-beta libraries contained longitudinal samples, technical triplicates, and paired CD4+ and CD8+ T-cell subsets that had been sorted. The cohort was made up of 68 subjects, consisting of some 14 HAM/TSP patients, some 34 multiple sclerosis patients and about 20 healthy controls.

To synthesize cDNA, template-switch 5'RACE was performed with a primer carrying a 10-nucleotide random unique molecular identifier so that each TCR transcript was tagged. Every sequencing run yielded over 170 million TCR-beta sequences covering 15-18 subjects. The RNeasy kit was used to extract total RNA. The KAPA Real-time Library Amplification kit was used to amplify TCR-beta VDJ regions with primers for the TCR constant region and the 5'RACE anchor. A first PCR added sample indexes and Illumina adaptors, and a second PCR then raised library yield. After Ampure bead purification, the TCR product of roughly 650 bp was size-selected on a 2% E-gel SizeSelection system. Before pooling, library quality was assessed on a Bioanalyzer, concentration was determined with Qubit, and library quantification was performed with the Kapa Library Quantification kit. Paired-end 2 x 150 bp sequencing of the libraries was performed on an Illumina HiSeq 2500. To increase sequence diversity, roughly 24-32% phiX was spiked into each library pool. The authors' pipeline ran thus. The quality-filtered reads were processed with the UMI-based MiGEC pipeline, whose error correction step removed more than 80% of the raw TCR sequences. VDJ genes were aligned to IMGT germline references, and each clonotype was defined by a unique CDR3 amino acid sequence together with V-J genes. Clonal expansion, Shannon diversity and CDR3 relatedness (CalcPairwiseDistances, ClusterSamples) were evaluated with VDJtools, and phylogenetic trees were built with CLCbio workbench. Using coefficient-of-variation modelling across technical triplicates, the study counted a clone as expanded if it had at least 8 unique UMIs. TCRdb's own reprocessing of the public reads used fastp at Q25 and MiXCR and kept productive beta chains. Rows are combined by CDR3 protein, so each entry shows the most common genes and DNA. Clone size and V and J calls follow TCRdb, not the original study. Counted in this sample were 87,000 or so distinct CDR3 sequences; around 3.4% of them appeared once. The ten largest clones add up to 6% of the sample.

This clonotype was picked up many times. The antigen this receptor binds is unknown. No per-base quality is available; no much larger clone lies one base away. For unsorted PBMC libraries, 2 million PBMCs were used after storage in RNAlater at -80 degrees C until RNA extraction. Multiple sclerosis patients were enrolled in a US clinical protocol under which disease progression was evaluated by magnetic resonance imaging. Peripheral blood underwent Ficoll-Hypaque density gradient centrifugation to isolate PBMCs, which were then cryopreserved in liquid nitrogen. V is cut back by 7 bases and J by 2 bases, with 4 bases in the junction unmatched. Per the germline V gene, SQVTM is the CDR1 and ANQGSEA is the CDR2. Including the terminal cysteine and phenylalanine, the CDR3 comprises 12 residues. CDR3 DNA is the only sequence kept; it has 36 bases, read in frame from the first base. On the study overall, not on this receptor specifically: Expanded clones from different subjects shared no identical CDR3 amino acid sequences, which suggests that TCR-beta repertoires were private in all groups. The highest TCR clonal expansion was observed in HAM/TSP patients, whereas the lowest was observed in MS patients, even when compared with healthy controls. Repertoires from 18 of 34 MS patients were grouped by phylogenetic analysis into a cluster of related CDR3 sequences, suggesting a possible repertoire-level signature. No clinical or MRI features were associated with the MS cluster, and the authors said that larger cohorts are needed.

The sequencing sample was made of PBMCs. The TCR originated in a woman aged 18-29 years with multiple sclerosis. The V gene is TRBV29-1 and the J gene is TRBJ2-5, with 7 junctional bases fitting TRBD2. The nucleotides are TGCAGCGCCAAGGGACTACAAGAGACCCAGTACTTC. It is translated as CSAKGLQETQYF.